This is a list of T cell receptor beta chains from one sample in a study of T cell responses to AZD1222 COVID-19 vaccine. Method: immunoSEQ multiplex PCR; TCRdb's copy keeps in-frame clones and lacks some. The table shows 60,000 to 85,000 clones, with about 83% occurring only once. The material sequenced was peripheral blood, taken 28 days after the second dose of the MenACWY control vaccine. These receptors came from an adult who received the MenACWY meningococcal vaccine as a control. Each CDR3 is given with its conserved first and last residue. D genes are given only for firm matches. Clone size is shown for a subset of rows, as once, few, many or a class of expanded clone.

clone size	CDR3 length	D gene	V gene	J gene	CDR3 DNA	CDR3 protein
NA	16	TRBD1	TRBV19	TRBJ1-1	TGTGCCAGTAGTGCAGGGACAGGCCAACTTAACACTGAAGCTTTCTTT	CASSAGTGQLNTEAFF
NA	16	NA	TRBV5-4	TRBJ1-1	TGTGCCAGCAGCTCACCTTCAAGGGGACAGAACACTGAAGCTTTCTTT	CASSSPSRGQNTEAFF
few	13	NA	TRBV30	TRBJ2-3	TGTGCCTGGATAAGAGGGGGCACAGATACGCAGTATTTT	CAWIRGGTDTQYF
NA	14	TRBD2	TRBV28	TRBJ2-3	TGTGCCAGCAGTTTACTAGCGGACACAGATACGCAGTATTTT	CASSLLADTDTQYF
NA	14	NA	TRBV2	TRBJ2-1	TGTGCCAGCAGTGAAGTTACCATATACAATGAGCAGTTCTTC	CASSEVTIYNEQFF
once	14	NA	TRBV9	TRBJ1-2	TGTGCCAGCAGCCCCCAAAGAGACGCGGGAGGCTACACCTTC	CASSPQRDAGGYTF
few	16	NA	TRBV28	TRBJ1-5	TGTGCCAGCAGTACAGAACAGTTCTATAGCAATCAGCCCCAGCATTTT	CASSTEQFYSNQPQHF
once	9	NA	TRBV30	TRBJ2-3	TGTGCCCTCGGCCCGGCGCAGTATTTT	CALGPAQYF
NA	18	TRBD1	TRBV9	TRBJ2-7	TGTGCCAGCAGCGCTGGGAATACAGGGGGCGGGGGTCGCCACGAGCAGTACTTC	CASSAGNTGGGGRHEQYF
NA	16	NA	TRBV28	TRBJ2-1	TGTGCCAGCAGTTTCCCCCCAGGGCGGGCCTACAATGAGCAGTTCTTC	CASSFPPGRAYNEQFF
NA	15	TRBD1	TRBV6-5	TRBJ1-1	TGTGCCAGCAGGCGCCTGGACAGGGGGGGCACTGAAGCTTTCTTT	CASRRLDRGGTEAFF
few	15	NA	TRBV13	TRBJ2-4	TGTGCCAGCAGCTCTACCCTTTGGGGGGTTGGCATTCAGTACTTC	CASSSTLWGVGIQYF
NA	15	NA	TRBV5-5	TRBJ2-1	TGTGCCAGCAGCTTGGACGGGGGAGGGGGTGATGAGCAGTTCTTC	CASSLDGGGGDEQFF
few	15	TRBD1	TRBV30	TRBJ1-4	TGTGCCTGGAGTGGCCCGGGACAGGGGAGGAAAAAACTGTTTTTT	CAWSGPGQGRKKLFF
few	15	NA	TRBV10-3	TRBJ1-2	TGTGCCATCGGTAACCCAGGAGCTGGCCTCGATGGCTACACCTTC	CAIGNPGAGLDGYTF
NA	16	NA	TRBV3-1/TRBV3-2	TRBJ1-2	TGTGCCAGCAGCCAAGAATCGAGCATCCGCTCCGTGGGCTACACCTTC	CASSQESSIRSVGYTF
NA	16	TRBD2	TRBV2	TRBJ2-3	TGTGCCAGCAGTGTCCTAGCGGGGGGGCCCACAGATACGCAGTATTTT	CASSVLAGGPTDTQYF
NA	13	NA	TRBV15	TRBJ2-7	TGTGCCACCAGCAGATCCCCCCAACGCGCGCAGTACTTC	CATSRSPQRAQYF
NA	16	TRBD2	TRBV5-4	TRBJ2-5	TGTGCCAGCAGCTCCATAGCGGGGGGGCCGAAGGAGACCCAGTACTTC	CASSSIAGGPKETQYF
NA	17	NA	TRBV27	TRBJ1-6	TGTGCCAGCAGTCCCCTGGGGGGGAGGGAGAATAATTCACCCCTCCACTTT	CASSPLGGRENNSPLHF
NA	14	NA	TRBV7-9	TRBJ1-4	TGTGCCGTGCCAGCCGATGCAACTAATGAAAAACTGTTTTTT	CAVPADATNEKLFF
NA	15	NA	TRBV18	TRBJ1-3	TGTGCCAGCTCACCCGGAGGGAACTCTGGAAACACCATATATTTT	CASSPGGNSGNTIYF
NA	15	NA	TRBV19	TRBJ1-1	TGTGCCAGTAGTAACCCAGGTATTCGGGACACTGAAGCTTTCTTT	CASSNPGIRDTEAFF
once	17	TRBD2	TRBV9	TRBJ2-6	TGTGCCAGCAGCGTCAGCGGGGGAGTCTCTGGGGCCAACGTCCTGACTTTC	CASSVSGGVSGANVLTF
NA	17	NA	TRBV6-6	TRBJ1-6	TGTGCCAGCAGTCAATCAACCGGGACAACCCCTAATTCACCCCTCCACTTT	CASSQSTGTTPNSPLHF
NA	14	TRBD1	TRBV5-6	TRBJ1-2	TGTGCCAGCAGCCCTACAGGGGCGGCCTATGGCTACACCTTC	CASSPTGAAYGYTF
NA	14	NA	TRBV25-1	TRBJ1-6	TGTGCCAGCGCGGAGACAGGCTATAATTCACCCCTCCACTTT	CASAETGYNSPLHF
once	15	NA	TRBV28	TRBJ2-1	TGTGCCAGCAGTTTATCTTCTAGCGTCATCAATGAGCAGTTCTTC	CASSLSSSVINEQFF
NA	16	TRBD2	TRBV4-2	TRBJ2-3	TGTGCCAGCAGCCAAGAATTAGCGGGGGGCACAGATACGCAGTATTTT	CASSQELAGGTDTQYF
few	16	NA	TRBV28	TRBJ2-2	TGTGCCAGCAGGCCTCAGATACAGACGAACACCGGGGAGCTGTTTTTT	CASRPQIQTNTGELFF
NA	12	NA	TRBV5-1	TRBJ1-1	TGCGCCAGCAGTTTTTGGGGAGGAGAAGCTTTCTTT	CASSFWGGEAFF
NA	14	NA	TRBV18	TRBJ2-3	TGTGCCAGCTCACCAGGGGTTAGGACAGATACGCAGTATTTT	CASSPGVRTDTQYF
NA	15	NA	TRBV6-1	TRBJ1-3	TGTGCCAGCAGTGAGCAGGGATCCACTGGAAACACCATATATTTT	CASSEQGSTGNTIYF
NA	15	NA	TRBV4-1	TRBJ2-2	TGCGCCAGCAGCCAAGACAGGGTTAGCAACGGGGAGCTGTTTTTT	CASSQDRVSNGELFF
few	14	TRBD2	TRBV10-1	TRBJ2-1	TGCGCCAGCAGTGCCGGACTAGCGGGAGCAGAGCAGTTCTTC	CASSAGLAGAEQFF
NA	17	TRBD1	TRBV6-2/TRBV6-3	TRBJ1-6	TGTGCCAGCAGTCCCCCCCGGGACAGTATGTCAAATTCACCCCTCCACTTT	CASSPPRDSMSNSPLHF
NA	14	NA	TRBV5-1	TRBJ1-2	TGCGCCAGCAGCACGGACCCCGATGGCTATGGCTACACCTTC	CASSTDPDGYGYTF
many	20	TRBD1	TRBV5-4	TRBJ2-6	TGTGCCAGCAGGAGTTGGGGACTACGGGACAGGGGCCCTGGGGCCAACGTCCTGACTTTC	CASRSWGLRDRGPGANVLTF
NA	14	NA	TRBV19	TRBJ1-1	TGTGCCAGTAGTCCCTCCCGAACCGTCACTGAAGCTTTCTTT	CASSPSRTVTEAFF
NA	13	NA	TRBV2	TRBJ2-7	TGTGCCAGCAGAGCCGCTGGAGAGGACGAGCAGTACTTC	CASRAAGEDEQYF
NA	14	TRBD1	TRBV6-4	TRBJ1-5	TGTGCCAGCAGCGACAGGGTGCTCCGGCAGCCCCAGCATTTT	CASSDRVLRQPQHF
NA	15	TRBD1	TRBV5-1	TRBJ1-1	TGCGCCAGCAGCAAAACGGGACAGGGAGAAACTGAAGCTTTCTTT	CASSKTGQGETEAFF
NA	15	TRBD2	TRBV6-6	TRBJ2-7	TGTGCCAGCAGTTACAAGCGGGATCCCTCCTACGAGCAGTACTTC	CASSYKRDPSYEQYF
NA	17	NA	TRBV9	TRBJ2-2	TGTGCCAGCAGCGTAGCGTCGGGAATTTGGAACACCGGGGAGCTGTTTTTT	CASSVASGIWNTGELFF
once	13	TRBD1	TRBV30	TRBJ1-2	TGTGCCTGGAGTGCCGGACAGGGGAGGGGCTACACCTTC	CAWSAGQGRGYTF
NA	15	TRBD2	TRBV11-2	TRBJ2-7	TGTGCCAGCAGCTTAGGAACACTAGCGGTAAACGAGCAGTACTTC	CASSLGTLAVNEQYF
few	15	NA	TRBV27	TRBJ2-7	TGTGCCAGCAGTTCCTTTTTACAGGGTTCCCACGAGCAGTACTTC	CASSSFLQGSHEQYF
few	13	NA	TRBV7-3	TRBJ1-6	TGTGCCAGCAGTCTAGCAGCCTCGTCACCCCTCCACTTT	CASSLAASSPLHF
NA	15	TRBD1	TRBV11-1	TRBJ2-1	TGTGCCAGCAGCAAAGGGACAGCCGGGAACAATGAGCAGTTCTTC	CASSKGTAGNNEQFF
few	13	TRBD1	TRBV2	TRBJ1-1	TGTGCCACCGGGGAGGGGGCGGTCACTGAAGCTTTCTTT	CATGEGAVTEAFF
NA	12	NA	TRBV7-9	TRBJ1-4	TGTGCCAGCAGTGGGGGGGATGAAAAACTGTTTTTT	CASSGGDEKLFF
once	14	NA	TRBV30	TRBJ1-2	TGTGCCTGGAGTCCCGGGATCGGCGCCTATGGCTACACCTTC	CAWSPGIGAYGYTF
once	12	NA	TRBV28	TRBJ1-4	TGTGCCAGCAGTTCCTATAATGAAAAACTGTTTTTT	CASSSYNEKLFF
once	15	TRBD1	TRBV5-6	TRBJ1-4	TGTGCCAGCAGCCGGCGAGGGGGCTTCGGTGAAAAACTGTTTTTT	CASSRRGGFGEKLFF
NA	16	NA	TRBV2	TRBJ1-1	TGTGCCAGCAGTGAGGGGGGGGTGTGGATGAACACTGAAGCTTTCTTT	CASSEGGVWMNTEAFF
NA	13	NA	TRBV6-1	TRBJ2-7	TGTGCCAGCAGTGAAGTGGCGACGGGGGAGCAGTACTTC	CASSEVATGEQYF
NA	13	NA	TRBV4-3	TRBJ1-3	TGCGCCAGCAGCCAAGATAGGGTGGACACCATATATTTT	CASSQDRVDTIYF
NA	18	TRBD2	TRBV6-6	TRBJ2-3	TGTGCCAGCAGCCGACGTGCTAGCGGGGGCCTACGCACAGATACGCAGTATTTT	CASSRRASGGLRTDTQYF